The 22 T cell receptor beta chains below were found in one sample sequenced in a study of beta chain features in type 1 diabetes (dated by TCRdb to about 2018). Overall study outcomes, separate from this receptor: In all four CD4+ subsets, TCRB CDR3 length was moderately but significantly shorter in type 1 diabetes patients.

Library generation was performed with the immunoSEQ multiplex PCR assay. The entire amount of isolated RNA was reverse transcribed using the High Capacity cDNA Reverse Transcription Kit, so the sequenced TCRB transcripts were expressed ones. TCRdb limited this immuneACCESS table to in-frame rearrangements with V and J called. A share of clones is missing; checked studies link under half to unresolved V genes, and the rest is unexplained. The sample table records about 260,000 clones; 20% to 25% of these occur just once. The biggest ten clones account for roughly 0.013% of the sample. These TCRs' antigens remain unknown. The sequenced sample was naive CD4+ T cells from blood. The cell subset or site tag for this specimen amounts to: true naive CD4+ T cells. The origin of the receptors is a woman aged 30 to 39 with type 1 diabetes.

This chain joins TRBV6-5 and TRBJ1-2, with D uncertain. Germline V gives CDR1 MNHEY, CDR2 SVGAGI. V was cut by 2 bases and J by 3 bases, with 10 bases left in between. This CDR3 has 14 residues. The CDR3 bases are TGTGCCAGCAGTTACGGCGGATGGGACTATGGCTACACCTTC. Protein product: CASSYGGWDYGYTF.

The chain combines TRBV13 with TRBJ2-7, with 9 positions matching TRBD2. Germline V CDR1 and CDR2: PRHDT, FYEKMQ (reference sequence). The ends lost 0 bases at V and 1 base at J; junction bases unmatched: 7. This CDR3 comprises 17 residues. CDR3 amino acids: CASSLGVASGKSYEQYF. The CDR3 DNA follows: TGTGCCAGCAGCTTAGGGGTTGCTAGCGGGAAATCCTACGAGCAGTACTTC.

This chain joins TRBV9 and TRBJ2-1; D is perhaps TRBD1 (6 bases). CDR3 length: 13 amino acids. Germline loops: CDR1 SGDLS, CDR2 YYNGEE. Trimming pared 4 bases from V and 9 bases from J, leaving 14 bases between. CDR3 region: CASSSRQVAEQFF. CDR3 DNA: TGTGCCAGCAGCTCTCGACAGGTAGCTGAGCAGTTCTTC.

This clone was seen once. J is TRBJ1-1 and V is TRBV9; 7 nucleotides match TRBD1. The V gene's germline CDR1 is SGDLS and CDR2 YYNGEE. V trimming: 4 bases; J trimming: 4 bases; junction bases outside the gene matches: 7. The CDR3 runs to 14 residues. CDR3 region: CASSPRTGVTEAFF. As DNA, the CDR3 is TGTGCCAGCAGCCCAAGGACAGGCGTCACTGAAGCTTTCTTT.

The V call is TRBV4-2, the J call TRBJ2-1, with 10 bases fitting TRBD2. The CDR3 has 17 residues. Trimming removed 3 bases from V and 7 bases from J; junction bases left unmatched: 12. Looked up from germline, CDR1 is LGHNA and CDR2 is YNFKEQ. The CDR3 DNA reads TGTGCCAGCAGCCAGGCTAGCGGGAGTGTGTCGGGGAATGAGCAGTTCTTC. This translates into CASSQASGSVSGNEQFF.

A few counts support this clone. The chain employs TRBV29-1 and TRBJ2-1; no firm D call. Germline CDR1 SQVTM, CDR2 ANQGSEA. The CDR3 spans 11 residues. V was trimmed by 5 bases and J by 5 bases, leaving 7 bases between them. The CDR3 is CSVSADNEQFF. In DNA form, the CDR3 reads TGCAGCGTTTCCGCAGACAATGAGCAGTTCTTC.

The CDR3 DNA is TGTGCCAGCAGCCAAACAAATGAAAAACTGTTTTTT. This translates into CASSQTNEKLFF. V usage is TRBV28 and J usage is TRBJ1-4; D gene uncertain. The germline gives CDR1 MDHEN, CDR2 SYDVKM. V lost 6 bases and J lost 5, with 7 bases in between. This CDR3 has 12 residues. Using reference TRBV28 and TRBJ1-4 for the parts outside the CDR3, the full variable domain is DVKVTQSSRYLVKRTGEKVFLECVQDMDHENMFWYRQDPGLGLRLIYFSYDVKMKEKGDIPEGYSVSREKKERFSLILESASTNQTSMYLCASSQTNEKLFFGSGTQLSVL.

This clone was detected only a few times. The chain uses TRBV7-9 and TRBJ2-1; TRBD1 matches at 9 bases. The CDR3 has 16 amino acids. The V gene end was trimmed by 3 bases and the J gene end by 5 bases; junction bases not matched to a gene: 8. Germline CDR1 and CDR2: SEHNR and FQNEAQ (reference sequence). CDR3 amino acids: CASSFMSRDRDNEQFF. The CDR3 coding sequence is TGTGCCAGCAGCTTTATGTCCCGGGACAGGGACAATGAGCAGTTCTTC.

The chain couples TRBV13 to TRBJ2-5; D unresolved. The CDR3 has 13 residues. Germline V gene sequence: CDR1 PRHDT, CDR2 FYEKMQ (reference sequence). V lost 2 bases and J lost 1, with 5 bases in between. CDR3 sequence: CASSLSPQETQYF. As DNA, the CDR3 is TGTGCCAGCAGCTTATCTCCCCAAGAGACCCAGTACTTC. Supplemented by reference TRBV13 and TRBJ2-5, the full variable domain reads AAGVIQSPRHLIKEKRETATLKCYPIPRHDTVYWYQQGPGQDPQFLISFYEKMQSDKGSIPDRFSAQQFSDYHSELNMSSLELGDSALYFCASSLSPQETQYFGPGTRLLVL.

This clone was seen a handful of times. The V call is TRBV5-1, the J call TRBJ2-6; D gene uncertain. V was pared by 0 bases and J by 2 bases, with 6 bases between. The CDR3 covers 15 residues. Germline lookup yields CDR1 SGHRS and CDR2 YFSETQ. The CDR3 sequence is CASSLGSAGANVLTF. The DNA of the CDR3 is TGCGCCAGCAGCTTGGGCAGCGCTGGGGCCAACGTCCTGACTTTC.

This clone was seen a handful of times. The chain employs TRBV18 and TRBJ2-1; tentative D call: TRBD2 (6 bases). The V gene lost 3 bases and the J gene lost 3 bases, with 12 bases spanning the gap. CDR1 KGHSH and CDR2 LQKENI come from the germline V gene. The CDR3 has 15 residues. CDR3 residues: CASSPRDGNYNEQFF. In DNA form, the CDR3 reads TGTGCCAGCTCACCGCGGGACGGCAACTACAATGAGCAGTTCTTC.

The chain couples TRBV23-1 to TRBJ2-7; maybe TRBD2 (5 bases). TRBV23-1 counts as an open reading frame of uncertain function. The CDR3 sequence is 12 residues long. Trimming left V 6 bases short and J 6 bases short, with 12 bases between. This chain's CDR3 is CASSPTAGEQYF. The CDR3, as DNA: TGCGCCAGCAGCCCAACCGCGGGCGAGCAGTACTTC.

The gene calls are TRBV19 and TRBJ2-1, with D perhaps matching TRBD2 (5 bases). Trimming pared 5 bases from V and 4 bases from J, leaving 12 bases between. The germline V gene has CDR1 LNHDA and CDR2 SQIVND (reference sequence). This CDR3 contains 14 residues. This chain's CDR3 is CASSVGRGYNEQFF. The CDR3 region has the DNA TGTGCCAGTAGTGTGGGCCGGGGATACAATGAGCAGTTCTTC.

This clone was seen a handful of times. CDR3 residues: CASSLRSGHGEQYF. Here the CDR3 DNA reads TGTGCCAGCAGCCTCCGGTCAGGGCATGGCGAGCAGTACTTC. This chain uses TRBV7-9 with TRBJ2-7; D is perhaps TRBD1 (5 bases). The CDR3 contains 14 residues. V dropped 5 bases and J dropped 6 bases, with 17 bases sitting between them. Germline CDR1 and CDR2: SEHNR and FQNEAQ (reference sequence).

The genes are TRBV2 and TRBJ2-3, with TRBD2 identical over 12 bases. The ends lost 5 bases at V and 4 bases at J; junction bases unmatched: 7. The germline gives CDR1 SNHLY, CDR2 FYNNEI. The CDR3 is 16 amino acids. The CDR3, as DNA: TGTGCCAGCAGTCCTTCGACTAGCGGGAGCCCAGATACGCAGTATTTT. It codes for CASSPSTSGSPDTQYF.

This clone was seen only a few times. J is TRBJ2-1 and V is TRBV4-1, with a tentative D call TRBD2 (5 bases). Germline CDR1 is MGHRA and CDR2 is YSYEKL. The V and J ends lost 3 bases and 0 bases respectively, with 12 bases between them. The CDR3 contains 16 residues. In DNA, the CDR3 is TGCGCCAGCAGCCAGGTACTAGTGATCTCCTACAATGAGCAGTTCTTC. This sequence encodes CASSQVLVISYNEQFF.

The chain combines TRBV4-1 with TRBJ2-5; 9 bases map to TRBD1. Germline CDR1 MGHRA, CDR2 YSYEKL. The CDR3 runs to 14 residues. V lost 3 bases and J lost 5; bases outside the gene matches: 4. CDR3 in amino acids: CASSQSDRGETQYF. The CDR3 nucleotides read TGCGCCAGCAGCCAGTCGGACAGGGGTGAGACCCAGTACTTC.

V usage is TRBV25-1 and J usage is TRBJ2-7; TRBD1 matches 9 bases. V shed 3 bases, J shed 5 bases, and the junction held 5 bases outside the gene matches. The CDR3 runs 14 residues. Germline-derived CDR1 and CDR2 are MGHDK and SYGVNS. The CDR3 nucleotides read TGTGCCAGCAGTGATGGACAGGGGTTCCACGAGCAGTACTTC. It yields the protein CASSDGQGFHEQYF.

The rearrangement joins TRBV27 to TRBJ2-7; a weak D match, TRBD2 (5 bases). Trimming removed 5 bases at V and 3 bases at J, with 14 bases between. Per the germline V gene, CDR1 is MNHEY and CDR2 is SMNVEV (reference sequence). The CDR3 has 14 residues. The CDR3: CASSPGSLSYEQYF. The DNA for the CDR3 is TGTGCCAGCAGTCCGGGGAGCCTTAGCTACGAGCAGTACTTC.

This clone was counted only a few times. The chain has TRBV25-1 and TRBJ2-7, with 7 bases lining up with TRBD2. Losses at the gene ends were 3 bases for V and 2 bases for J; bases not matched to a gene: 7. From germline, CDR1 is MGHDK and CDR2 SYGVNS. This CDR3 region has 15 residues. As DNA, the CDR3 is TGTGCCAGCAGTGACCCAGCTAGCGGAGCCTACGAGCAGTACTTC. This codes for CASSDPASGAYEQYF.

The table lists this clone with a few counts. The chain combines TRBV7-9 with TRBJ1-2; D is uncertain. From germline, CDR1 is SEHNR and CDR2 FQNEAQ (reference sequence). The V gene lost 5 bases and the J gene lost 8 bases, with 18 bases spanning the gap. The CDR3 extends over 14 amino acids. The CDR3 loop is CASSTSGIRWGYTF. The CDR3 DNA is TGTGCCAGCAGCACCTCCGGGATCAGGTGGGGCTACACCTTC.

This chain connects TRBV2 to TRBJ1-4; 8 nucleotides align to TRBD1. The CDR3 extends over 15 amino acids. Germline loops: CDR1 SNHLY, CDR2 FYNNEI. The ends lost 3 bases at V and 0 bases at J; junction bases unmatched: 0. In DNA form, the CDR3 reads TGTGCCAGCAGTGAGGGACAGGCAACTAATGAAAAACTGTTTTTT. Protein sequence: CASSEGQATNEKLFF.